The clone carrying this T cell receptor beta chain was detected ten times or more. Its antigen is not known. The V gene lost 5 bases and the J gene lost 6 bases, with 20 bases spanning the gap. CDR3 length: 16 residues. In germline, CDR1 is SGHTA, CDR2 FQGNSA. These data come from a study of T cells in Graves' hyperthyroidism and ophthalmopathy. Study results and caveats: Separation of ophthalmopathy from stable hyperthyroidism was achieved by a 13 V-J model. Progression to ophthalmopathy was predicted a median of about 6.6 months early.

Researchers amplified the TCR beta CDR3 regions from RNA transcripts. The primer set for the first-round RT-PCR of the TCR CDR3 was HTBI. MiXCR, applied by TCRdb to the multiplex PCR reads, yields one record per CDR3 protein. The table has fewer than 200,000 distinct CDR3 sequences, about a sixth seen once. Stability of Graves' hyperthyroidism was defined as absent ophthalmopathy progression within 18 months. Each patient was aged 18 to 65 and had newly diagnosed hyperthyroidism of under 2 months' duration. Specimen: blood. V usage is TRBV7-2 and J usage is TRBJ1-5, with D perhaps matching TRBD1 (6 bases). The sequence was obtained from a woman aged 45 to 65 with Graves' hyperthyroidism. The CDR3 sequence is CASSVSPGGGGQPQHF. For the CDR3, the DNA is TGTGCCAGCAGCGTTTCTCCCGGGGGCGGGGGTCAGCCCCAGCATTTT. The whole variable domain, filled in from reference TRBV7-2 and TRBJ1-5, reads GAGVSQSPSNKVTEKGKDVELRCDPISGHTALYWYRQSLGQGLEFLIYFQGNSAPDKSGLPSDRFSAERTGGSVSTLTIQRTQQEDSAVYLCASSVSPGGGGQPQHFGDGTRLSIL.